This T cell receptor (beta chain) came from a study of regulatory T cells in long-lasting Graves disease. Study-wide points: Persistent patients shared thousands of public clonotypes among themselves. Newly diagnosed patients shared fewer, at more than 850.

Arm-PCR of CDR3 regions and iRepertoire HTBI primers were used to build TCR beta libraries. Per the original methods: Across samples, 50 to 75 TRBV and more than 13 TRBJ segments were found. TCRdb re-analysed the multiplex PCR reads in MiXCR, keeping a single row per CDR3 protein. The V and J calls reflect TCRdb's pipeline rather than the authors' work. The sample has hundreds of thousands of distinct CDR3 sequences, 15% seen once. The germline CDR1 and CDR2 sequences are MDHEN and SYDVKM. Trimming shortened V by 5 bases and J by 6 bases, and 14 bases separated the two germline ends. This CDR3 has 14 amino acids. The time point: newly diagnosed GD, antithyroid drugs for less than 3 months. Scientists built the TCR library using RNA that was extracted from PBMCs. This clonotype was seen many times. The antigen is not known. These data were likewise used in another study, on T cells in Graves' hyperthyroidism and ophthalmopathy. That source notes: The HTBI primer set was used in a first-round RT-PCR of the TCR CDR3.

The chain links TRBV28 to TRBJ2-1, with D perhaps matching TRBD1 or TRBD2 (5 bases each). The clonotype was recovered from a woman in her forties with Graves disease. Material: peripheral blood mononuclear cells (PBMCs), obtained at new diagnosis, from a patient treated with antithyroid drugs. The CDR3 region is CASSITNGGNEQFF. CDR3 nucleotides: TGTGCCAGCAGTATAACCAATGGGGGCAATGAGCAGTTCTTC.